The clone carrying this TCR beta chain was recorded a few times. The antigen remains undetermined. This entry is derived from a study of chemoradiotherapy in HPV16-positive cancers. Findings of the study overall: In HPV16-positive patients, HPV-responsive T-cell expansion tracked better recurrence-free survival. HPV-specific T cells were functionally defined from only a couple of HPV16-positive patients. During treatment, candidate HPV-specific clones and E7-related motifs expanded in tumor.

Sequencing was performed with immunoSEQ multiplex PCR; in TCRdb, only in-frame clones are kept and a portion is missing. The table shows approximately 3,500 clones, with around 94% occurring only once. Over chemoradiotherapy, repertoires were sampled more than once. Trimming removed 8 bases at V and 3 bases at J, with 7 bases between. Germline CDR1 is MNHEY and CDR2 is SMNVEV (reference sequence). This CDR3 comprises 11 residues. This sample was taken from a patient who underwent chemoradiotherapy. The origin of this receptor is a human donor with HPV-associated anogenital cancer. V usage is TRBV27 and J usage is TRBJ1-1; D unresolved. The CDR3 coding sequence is TGTGCCAGCCGGGGAGACACTGAAGCTTTCTTT. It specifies CASRGDTEAFF.